This T cell receptor (beta chain) came from a study of OX40 agonist ivuxolimab in advanced cancers. Turning to the study itself: One patient with hepatocellular carcinoma and two with cutaneous melanoma, three in all, had partial responses.

This table comes from immunoSEQ multiplex PCR, and its TCRdb copy is limited to in-frame clones, with some not included. The sample contains approximately 11,000 clones, around four fifths of which appear only once. On this clone itself: Antigen specificity is unknown.

Patients were ineligible given autoimmune disease history or systemic immunosuppression. Study-wide findings and caveats: The work left the antigen specificity of expanded peripheral T cells undetermined.

Deletions cut 5 bases from V and 1 base from J, with 14 bases between. The CDR3 has 14 residues. Germline CDR1 is SQVTM and CDR2 is ANQGSEA. V is TRBV29-1 and J is TRBJ1-1; D not certain. The TCR originated in an adult with an advanced solid tumor such as melanoma, head and neck, liver or kidney cancer. The specimen comprised CD4+ or CD8+ T cells sorted from blood, sampled in a trial of the OX40 agonist ivuxolimab. CDR3 residues: CSVLVSVGNTEAFF. CDR3 bases: TGCAGCGTTCTGGTTTCGGTGGGGAACACTGAAGCTTTCTTT.